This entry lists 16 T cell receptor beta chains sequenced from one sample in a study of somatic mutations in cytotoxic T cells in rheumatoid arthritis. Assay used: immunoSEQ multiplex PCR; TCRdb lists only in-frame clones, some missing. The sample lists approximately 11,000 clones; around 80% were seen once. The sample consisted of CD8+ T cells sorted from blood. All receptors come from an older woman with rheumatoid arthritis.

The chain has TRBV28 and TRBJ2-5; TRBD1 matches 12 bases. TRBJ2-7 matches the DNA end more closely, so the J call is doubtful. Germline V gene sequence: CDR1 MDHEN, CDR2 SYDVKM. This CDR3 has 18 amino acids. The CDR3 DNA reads TGTGCCAGCAGTGCTCGACTCCCGGGACAGGGGGCTCCTTACGAGCAGTACTTC. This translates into CASSARLPGQGAPYEQYF.

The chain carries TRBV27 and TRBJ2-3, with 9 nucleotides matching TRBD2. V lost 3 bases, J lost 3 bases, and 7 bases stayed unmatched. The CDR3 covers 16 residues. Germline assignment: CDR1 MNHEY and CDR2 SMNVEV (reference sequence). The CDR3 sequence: CASSFIAGVGTDTQYF. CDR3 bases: TGTGCCAGCAGTTTCATAGCGGGAGTAGGAACAGATACGCAGTATTTT.

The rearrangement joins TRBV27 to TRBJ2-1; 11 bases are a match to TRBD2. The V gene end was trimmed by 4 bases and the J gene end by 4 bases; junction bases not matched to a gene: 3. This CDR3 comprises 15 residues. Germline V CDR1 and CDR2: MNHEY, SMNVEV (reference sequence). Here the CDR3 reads CASSSRTSGYNEQFF. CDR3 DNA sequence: TGTGCCAGCAGTTCCCGGACTAGCGGGTACAATGAGCAGTTCTTC.

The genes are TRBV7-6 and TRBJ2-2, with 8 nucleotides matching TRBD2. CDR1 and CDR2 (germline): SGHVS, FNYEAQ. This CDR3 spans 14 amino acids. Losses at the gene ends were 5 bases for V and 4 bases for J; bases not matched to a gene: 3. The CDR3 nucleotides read TGTGCCAGCAGCCCTAGCGGGTTCACCGGGGAGCTGTTTTTT. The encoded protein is CASSPSGFTGELFF.

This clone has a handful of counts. In DNA, the CDR3 is TGCGCCAGCAGCCAGGGACAGGGGGTGAATTCACCCCTCCACTTT. It translates to CASSQGQGVNSPLHF. This chain links TRBV4-1 with TRBJ1-6; 11 bases align to TRBD1. From germline, CDR1 is MGHRA and CDR2 YSYEKL. Trimming took 3 bases from V and 7 from J; bases not matched to a gene: 2. This CDR3 comprises 15 residues.

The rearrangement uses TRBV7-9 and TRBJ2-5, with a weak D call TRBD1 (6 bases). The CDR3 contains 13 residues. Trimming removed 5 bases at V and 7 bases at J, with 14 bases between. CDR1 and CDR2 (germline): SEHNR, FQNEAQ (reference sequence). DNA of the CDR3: TGTGCCAGCAGCCCCGAATCCAGGGGGACCCAGTACTTC. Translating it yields CASSPESRGTQYF.

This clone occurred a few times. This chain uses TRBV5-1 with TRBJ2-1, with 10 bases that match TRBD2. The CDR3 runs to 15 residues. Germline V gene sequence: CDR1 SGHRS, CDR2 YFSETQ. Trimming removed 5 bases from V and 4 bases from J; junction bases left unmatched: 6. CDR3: CASSLGLAEYNEQFF. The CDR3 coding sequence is TGCGCCAGCAGTTTAGGACTAGCGGAATACAATGAGCAGTTCTTC.

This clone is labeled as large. CDR3 amino acids: CASSPGTGVYEQFF. CDR3 nucleotides: TGTGCCAGCTCACCGGGGACAGGGGTATATGAGCAGTTCTTC. The chain couples TRBV18 to TRBJ2-1, with 10 nucleotides matching TRBD1. The V gene end was trimmed by 3 bases and the J gene end by 8 bases; junction bases not matched to a gene: 4. Germline V gene lookup returns CDR1 KGHSH and CDR2 LQKENI. CDR3 length: 14 residues.

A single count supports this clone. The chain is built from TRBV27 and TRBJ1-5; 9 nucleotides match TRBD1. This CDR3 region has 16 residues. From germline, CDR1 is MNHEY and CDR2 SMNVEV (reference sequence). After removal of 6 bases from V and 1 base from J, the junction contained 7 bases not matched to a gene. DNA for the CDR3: TGTGCCAGCAGCGCGCGAGGACAGGGGAGCAATCAGCCCCAGCATTTT. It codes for CASSARGQGSNQPQHF.

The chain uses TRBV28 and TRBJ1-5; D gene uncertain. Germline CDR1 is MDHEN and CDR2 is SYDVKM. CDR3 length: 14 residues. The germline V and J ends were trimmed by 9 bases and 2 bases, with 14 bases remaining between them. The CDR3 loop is CASCEVNGNQPQHF. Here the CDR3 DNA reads TGTGCCAGTTGTGAGGTGAATGGCAATCAGCCCCAGCATTTT.

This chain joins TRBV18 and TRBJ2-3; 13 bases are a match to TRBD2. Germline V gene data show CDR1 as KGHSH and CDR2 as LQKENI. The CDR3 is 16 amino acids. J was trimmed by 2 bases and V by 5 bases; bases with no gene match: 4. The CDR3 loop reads CASSGTSGTHTDTQYF. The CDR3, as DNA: TGTGCCAGCTCAGGGACTAGCGGGACCCACACAGATACGCAGTATTTT.

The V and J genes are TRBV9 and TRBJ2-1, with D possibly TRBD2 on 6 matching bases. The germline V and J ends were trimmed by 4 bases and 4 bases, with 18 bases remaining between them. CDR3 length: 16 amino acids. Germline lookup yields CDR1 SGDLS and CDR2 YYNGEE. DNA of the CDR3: TGTGCCAGCAGCTTACGCGGGGTAGCGGAATACAATGAGCAGTTCTTC. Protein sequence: CASSLRGVAEYNEQFF.

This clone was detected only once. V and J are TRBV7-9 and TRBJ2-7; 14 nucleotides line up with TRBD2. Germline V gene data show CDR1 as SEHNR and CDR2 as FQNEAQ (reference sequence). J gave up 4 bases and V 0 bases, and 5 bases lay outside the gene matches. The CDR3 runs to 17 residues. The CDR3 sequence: CASSLATSGRGLYEQYF. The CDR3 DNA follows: TGTGCCAGCAGCTTAGCGACTAGCGGGAGGGGGCTTTACGAGCAGTACTTC.

The CDR3 nucleotides read TGTGCCAGCAGTGAGAGTAGAGTGGGAAGGGGATCACCCCTCCACTTT. Translated, it gives CASSESRVGRGSPLHF. The chain combines TRBV6-1 with TRBJ1-6; possibly TRBD1 for D (5 bases). There are 16 residues in the CDR3. Germline assignment: CDR1 MNHNS and CDR2 SASEGT. The ends were cut back, 3 bases at V and 10 bases at J, with 19 bases in the middle.

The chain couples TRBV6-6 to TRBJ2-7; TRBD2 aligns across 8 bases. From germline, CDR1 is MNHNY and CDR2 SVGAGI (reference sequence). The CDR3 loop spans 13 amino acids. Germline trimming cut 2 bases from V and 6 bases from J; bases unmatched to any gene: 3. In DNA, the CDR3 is TGTGCCAGCAGTTACGGACTAGCAGGCGAGCAGTACTTC. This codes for CASSYGLAGEQYF.

CDR3: CASRGASGELFF. In DNA form, the CDR3 reads TGTGCCAGCAGAGGGGCTTCAGGGGAGCTGTTTTTT. The rearrangement joins TRBV6-1 to TRBJ2-2; D perhaps matches TRBD1 (5 bases). The V end was cut by 6 bases, the J end by 8 bases, with 10 bases between. Looked up from germline, CDR1 is MNHNS and CDR2 is SASEGT. CDR3 length: 12 amino acids.